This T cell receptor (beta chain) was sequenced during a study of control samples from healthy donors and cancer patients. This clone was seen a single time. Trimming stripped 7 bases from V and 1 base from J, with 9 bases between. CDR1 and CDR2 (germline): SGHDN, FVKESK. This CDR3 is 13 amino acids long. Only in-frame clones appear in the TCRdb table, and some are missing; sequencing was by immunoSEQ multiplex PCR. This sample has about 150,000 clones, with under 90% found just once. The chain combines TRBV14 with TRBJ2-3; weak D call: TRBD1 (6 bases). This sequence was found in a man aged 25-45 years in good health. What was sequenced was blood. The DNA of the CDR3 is TGTGCCAGCAATCAGGGGCGCACAGATACGCAGTATTTT. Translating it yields CASNQGRTDTQYF. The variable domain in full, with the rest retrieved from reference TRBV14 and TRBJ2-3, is EAGVTQFPSHSVIEKGQTVTLRCDPISGHDNLYWYRRVMGKEIKFLLHFVKESKQDESGMPNNRFLAERTGGTYSTLKVQPAELEDSGVYFCASNQGRTDTQYFGPGTRLTVL.